Listed here are 24 T cell receptor beta chains from one sample, sequenced in a study of beta chain features in type 1 diabetes. General study results and limits: Shortening that was moderate but significant affected the TCRB CDR3s of Type 1 diabetes patients in all four CD4+ subsets.

Of the isolated RNA, all was reverse transcribed, and so the sequenced material was expressed TCRB transcripts. The table came from immunoSEQ multiplex PCR; TCRdb's copy has only in-frame clones and leaves some out. The profile covers roughly 260,000 clones, with roughly 11% appearing a single time and over 0.015% taken by the ten largest. These TCRs are of unknown antigen specificity. Input material: naive CD4+ T cells from blood. Receptors were obtained from a man aged 30-40 years with type 1 diabetes.

The sample holds a few counts of this clone. The V call is TRBV2, the J call TRBJ1-4; 8 bases map to TRBD1. Germline V gene data show CDR1 as SNHLY and CDR2 as FYNNEI. This CDR3 is built from 15 residues. Trimming took 3 bases from V and 8 from J; bases not matched to a gene: 8. CDR3 protein: CASSDEWTGYEKLFF. The CDR3, as DNA: TGTGCCAGCAGTGATGAATGGACAGGGTACGAAAAACTGTTTTTT.

The rearrangement uses TRBV4-1 and TRBJ2-7; no firm D call. Trimming cost V 1 base and J 4 bases, with 14 bases left between them. The CDR3 totals 15 residues. In germline, CDR1 is MGHRA, CDR2 YSYEKL. The CDR3: CASSQGFQALYEQYF. CDR3 sequence (DNA): TGCGCCAGCAGCCAAGGATTTCAGGCATTATACGAGCAGTACTTC.

The chain couples TRBV6-1 to TRBJ1-1; 8 bases fit TRBD1. J was trimmed by 0 bases and V by 4 bases; bases with no gene match: 1. CDR1 and CDR2 from the germline V gene are MNHNS and SASEGT. The CDR3 length is 14 residues. The CDR3 DNA follows: TGTGCCAGCAGTGGGACAGGGCTGAACACTGAAGCTTTCTTT. Translation: CASSGTGLNTEAFF.

This clone was found a few times. V is TRBV11-2 and J is TRBJ1-1, with 7 bases fitting TRBD1. The J segment lost 3 bases and the V segment lost 5 bases, leaving 9 bases of the junction unmatched. The CDR3 length is 15 residues. Germline V lookup: CDR1 SGHAT, CDR2 FQNNGV. The CDR3 sequence is CASSVDRAGYTEAFF. The CDR3 DNA reads TGTGCCAGCAGCGTTGACAGGGCGGGGTACACTGAAGCTTTCTTT.

V gene TRBV7-9 combines with J gene TRBJ2-7; D gene uncertain. The CDR3 covers 11 residues. Germline values: CDR1 SEHNR, CDR2 FQNEAQ (reference sequence). V shed 5 bases and J shed 4 bases, with 6 bases lying between them. CDR3 nucleotide sequence: TGTGCCAGCAGCCCACAATACGAGCAGTACTTC. Its protein product is CASSPQYEQYF. The entire variable domain, with the rest obtained from reference TRBV7-9 and TRBJ2-7, is as follows: DTGVSQNPRHKITKRGQNVTFRCDPISEHNRLYWYRQTLGQGPEFLTYFQNEAQLEKSRLLSDRFSAERPKGSFSTLEIQRTEQGDSAMYLCASSPQYEQYFGPGTRLTVT.

This clone has a handful of counts. The chain uses TRBV28 and TRBJ2-4; the D gene is possibly TRBD1 (6 bases). Germline loops: CDR1 MDHEN, CDR2 SYDVKM. The CDR3 sequence is 13 residues long. Trimming pared 2 bases from V and 8 bases from J, leaving 10 bases between. The DNA of the CDR3 is TGTGCCAGCAGTTTAAGACAGGACTACATTCAGTACTTC. This encodes CASSLRQDYIQYF.

This clone was found a few times. The rearrangement links TRBV4-3 to TRBJ1-2; D is uncertain. The V gene lost 2 bases and the J gene lost 8 bases, with 15 bases spanning the gap. Germline CDR1 and CDR2: LGHNA and YSLEER. The CDR3 sequence is 14 residues long. CDR3 protein: CASSQSPGSWGYTF. For the CDR3, the DNA is TGCGCCAGCAGCCAAAGCCCCGGGTCCTGGGGCTACACCTTC.

Here the CDR3 reads CASSYSRGTEAFF. The CDR3 DNA follows: TGTGCCAGCAGTTACTCGCGGGGCACTGAAGCTTTCTTT. The V gene is TRBV6-5, the J gene TRBJ1-1; no clear D. The V end lost 0 bases, the J end lost 4 bases, and 6 bases lay between the germline ends. The CDR3 is 13 amino acids. The germline gives CDR1 MNHEY, CDR2 SVGAGI.

This clone has more than one count but fewer than ten. The chain joins TRBV7-2 to TRBJ2-5; possibly TRBD1 for D (6 bases). The V end lost 5 bases, the J end lost 1 base, and 11 bases lay between the germline ends. The germline CDR1 and CDR2 sequences are SGHTA and FQGNSA. CDR3 length: 14 amino acids. In DNA, the CDR3 is TGTGCCAGCAGCGGTACAGGGATCCAAGAGACCCAGTACTTC. This codes for CASSGTGIQETQYF.

The V and J genes are TRBV2 and TRBJ1-1; D possibly corresponds to TRBD1 (5 bases). CDR1 SNHLY and CDR2 FYNNEI come from the germline V gene. V lost 6 bases and J 4 bases, leaving 18 bases between the germline ends. The CDR3 loop spans 15 amino acids. The CDR3 DNA sequence: TGTGCCAGCAGCTTGGGCGGGGGGAGATTCACTGAAGCTTTCTTT. This translates into CASSLGGGRFTEAFF.

In this sample, this clone turned up a few times. The chain combines TRBV11-2 with TRBJ2-3, with D possibly matching TRBD1 (5 bases). The V gene lost 5 bases and the J gene lost 3 bases, with 18 bases spanning the gap. This CDR3 spans 16 amino acids. Looked up from germline, CDR1 is SGHAT and CDR2 is FQNNGV. The CDR3 protein is CASSVLQGAWTDTQYF. CDR3 DNA: TGTGCCAGCAGCGTATTGCAAGGGGCTTGGACAGATACGCAGTATTTT. The entire variable domain, with the rest obtained from reference TRBV11-2 and TRBJ2-3, is as follows: EAGVAQSPRYKIIEKRQSVAFWCNPISGHATLYWYQQILGQGPKLLIQFQNNGVVDDSQLPKDRFSAERLKGVDSTLKIQPAKLEDSAVYLCASSVLQGAWTDTQYFGPGTRLTVL.

V is TRBV4-1 and J is TRBJ2-2; D is perhaps TRBD1 (6 bases). CDR3 size: 15 residues. Trimming took off 2 bases at V and 3 bases at J, with 10 bases between the two ends. In germline, CDR1 is MGHRA, CDR2 YSYEKL. The CDR3 sequence: CASSQPYRDTGELFF. DNA for the CDR3: TGCGCCAGCAGCCAACCCTACAGGGACACCGGGGAGCTGTTTTTT.

This chain uses TRBV28 with TRBJ1-1; 7 nucleotides line up with TRBD1. This CDR3 region has 14 residues. The trim removed 6 bases at V and 1 base at J, leaving 5 bases unmatched. Looked up from germline, CDR1 is MDHEN and CDR2 is SYDVKM. CDR3 in DNA: TGTGCCAGCAGCCATGGACAGGAGAACACTGAAGCTTTCTTT. Translating it yields CASSHGQENTEAFF.

This clone occurred a few times. The chain couples TRBV6-5 to TRBJ2-1, with a weak D call TRBD2 (5 bases). The germline V gene encodes CDR1 MNHEY and CDR2 SVGAGI. The CDR3 has 13 residues. Trimming took off 4 bases at V and 6 bases at J, with 10 bases between the two ends. CDR3 sequence: CASSSPGSNEQFF. The CDR3 DNA follows: TGTGCCAGCAGTTCCCCTGGGAGCAATGAGCAGTTCTTC.

This clone was found a few times. This chain uses TRBV14 with TRBJ1-3; D is unresolved. This CDR3 has 14 residues. Looked up from germline, CDR1 is SGHDN and CDR2 is FVKESK. V shed 4 bases and J shed 0 bases, with 7 bases lying between them. The CDR3 here is CASSPSRSGNTIYF. The CDR3 DNA is TGTGCCAGCAGCCCCTCCCGCTCTGGAAACACCATATATTTT.

The genes are TRBV19 and TRBJ2-7; the match to TRBD1 covers 11 bases. This CDR3 has 15 residues. After removal of 3 bases from V and 3 bases from J, the junction contained 4 bases not matched to a gene. Germline CDR1 LNHDA, CDR2 SQIVND (reference sequence). This chain's CDR3 is CASSIRTGGVYEQYF. The CDR3 region has the DNA TGTGCCAGTAGTATTCGGACAGGGGGCGTCTACGAGCAGTACTTC.

The V and J genes are TRBV28 and TRBJ2-3; 9 bases match TRBD2. The CDR3 is 16 amino acids. V was pared by 3 bases and J by 0 bases, with 4 bases of the junction left unmatched. In germline, CDR1 is MDHEN, CDR2 SYDVKM. The CDR3 is CASSLLGLASTDTQYF. CDR3 nucleotides: TGTGCCAGCAGTTTGCTAGGACTAGCGAGCACAGATACGCAGTATTTT.

The rearrangement joins TRBV2 to TRBJ1-1; tentatively, D is TRBD1 (5 bases). The V end was cut by 3 bases, the J end by 0 bases, with 5 bases between. Germline V gene sequence: CDR1 SNHLY, CDR2 FYNNEI. This CDR3 has 13 amino acids. As DNA, the CDR3 is TGTGCCAGCAGTGACAGGGTGAACACTGAAGCTTTCTTT. Translation: CASSDRVNTEAFF.

This chain joins TRBV5-4 and TRBJ1-2, with TRBD1 identical over 8 bases. The CDR3 is made up of 13 amino acids. The trim removed 4 bases at V and 5 bases at J, leaving 4 bases unmatched. Germline V lookup: CDR1 SGHNT, CDR2 YYREEE (reference sequence). CDR3 in amino acids: CASSPTGEYGYTF. The DNA for the CDR3 is TGTGCCAGCAGCCCGACAGGGGAATATGGCTACACCTTC. The full variable domain, in which reference TRBV5-4 and TRBJ1-2 provide the parts outside the CDR3, is ETGVTQSPTHLIKTRGQQVTLRCSSQSGHNTVSWYQQALGQGPQFIFQYYREEENGRGNFPPRFSGLQFPNYSSELNVNALELDDSALYLCASSPTGEYGYTFGSGTRLTVV.

The sample holds a few counts of this clone. The chain employs TRBV19 and TRBJ2-1, with D maybe TRBD1 (6 bases). CDR1 is LNHDA and CDR2 is SQIVND in the germline V gene (reference sequence). The CDR3 has 15 residues. V was cut by 4 bases and J by 2 bases, with 12 bases left in between. This chain's CDR3 is CASSTLDSTYNEQFF. Here the CDR3 DNA reads TGTGCCAGTAGTACCTTGGACAGCACCTACAATGAGCAGTTCTTC.

This clone was recorded a few times. The chain is built from TRBV5-6 and TRBJ2-3; 8 nucleotides agree with TRBD1. CDR1 and CDR2 (germline): SGHDT, YYEEEE. The CDR3 runs to 15 residues. With 0 bases clipped from V and 3 bases from J, the junction kept 3 bases outside the gene matches. CDR3 amino acids: CASSLVTGGTDTQYF. The CDR3 coding sequence is TGTGCCAGCAGCTTGGTAACAGGGGGAACAGATACGCAGTATTTT.

This chain uses TRBV7-2 with TRBJ2-7, with D perhaps matching TRBD2 (7 bases). From germline, CDR1 is SGHTA and CDR2 FQGNSA. Between the trimmed V and J ends, which lost 5 bases and 0 bases, there was a span of 17 bases. The CDR3 extends over 16 amino acids. DNA of the CDR3: TGTGCCAGCAGCCGAGGGTGGCGGGGGCGCTCCTACGAGCAGTACTTC. This translates into CASSRGWRGRSYEQYF.

This clone was detected a few times. The chain links TRBV29-1 to TRBJ1-1; D not resolved. The germline V gene encodes CDR1 SQVTM and CDR2 ANQGSEA. This CDR3 is built from 11 residues. V was cut by 4 bases and J by 2 bases, with 5 bases left in between. This CDR3 is CSVGSNTEAFF. As DNA, the CDR3 is TGCAGCGTTGGTTCTAACACTGAAGCTTTCTTT.

A few counts support this clone. One end of the junction fails to match germline, which may point to a read error. The rearrangement uses TRBV7-7 and TRBJ2-5; 8 bases match TRBD1. CDR1 and CDR2 from the germline V gene are SSHAT and FNYEAQ (reference sequence). The CDR3 spans 13 residues. CDR3 bases: TGTGCTAGCAGCCGGGGACAGGTCGAGACCCAGTACTTC. Translation: CASSRGQVETQYF.